These 24 T cell receptor beta chains came from one sample sequenced in a study of T cell responses to AZD1222 COVID-19 vaccine. Only in-frame clones appear in the TCRdb table, and some are missing; sequencing was by immunoSEQ multiplex PCR. The data show about 130,000 clones, about 94% seen once. Sequencing was performed on peripheral blood, taken on day 0 of AZD1222 vaccination. The receptor source for this set is an adult in good health.

V gene TRBV5-5 combines with J gene TRBJ2-5; unclear D gene. Germline-derived CDR1 and CDR2 are SGHKS and YYEKEE (reference sequence). Trimming took 2 bases from V and 3 from J, leaving 11 bases between them. CDR3 length equals 14 residues. The CDR3 DNA sequence: TGTGCCAGCAGCTTCTCAAACTACAAAGAGACCCAGTACTTC. It yields the protein CASSFSNYKETQYF.

The chain joins TRBV11-2 to TRBJ2-3; D tentatively reads TRBD1 or TRBD2 (5 bases each). V was trimmed by 5 bases and J by 1 base, leaving 13 bases between them. The CDR3 has 15 residues. Germline V gene sequence: CDR1 SGHAT, CDR2 FQNNGV. CDR3 sequence reads: CASSPQGERTDTQYF. CDR3 nucleotides: TGTGCCAGCAGCCCCCAGGGAGAACGCACAGATACGCAGTATTTT.

The V call is TRBV6-6, the J call TRBJ1-5; 7 nucleotides agree with TRBD1. Germline CDR1 reads MNHNY; CDR2 reads SVGAGI (reference sequence). The CDR3 has 16 amino acids. V was clipped by 4 bases and J by 2 bases; unmatched bases: 8. CDR3 sequence (DNA): TGTGCCAGCAGTTCCAAGGGGGCGAGGGGCAATCAGCCCCAGCATTTT. Its translation: CASSSKGARGNQPQHF.

This clone was picked up one time. The genes are TRBV2 and TRBJ2-5, with D maybe TRBD2 (7 bases). The CDR3 covers 12 residues. Trimming removed 8 bases from V and 5 bases from J, with 12 bases in between. The germline V gene encodes CDR1 SNHLY and CDR2 FYNNEI. CDR3: CASGGGWETQYF. CDR3 in DNA: TGTGCCAGCGGGGGGGGCTGGGAGACCCAGTACTTC.

This sequence joins TRBV4-1 and TRBJ2-3; a weak D match, TRBD2 (6 bases). Germline V gene data show CDR1 as MGHRA and CDR2 as YSYEKL. CDR3 size: 17 residues. V was clipped by 2 bases and J by 2 bases, with 17 bases between them. CDR3 loop: CASSQPTRTMNTDTQYF. The CDR3, as DNA: TGCGCCAGCAGCCAACCGACCCGGACTATGAACACAGATACGCAGTATTTT.

The sample holds one count of this clone. This chain connects TRBV27 to TRBJ1-2; D is unclear. The CDR3 has 15 residues. Germline V CDR1 and CDR2: MNHEY, SMNVEV (reference sequence). Between the trimmed V and J ends, which lost 2 bases and 1 base, there was a span of 11 bases. This chain's CDR3 is CASSLRGGSNYGYTF. In DNA, the CDR3 is TGTGCCAGCAGTTTACGGGGAGGCAGTAACTATGGCTACACCTTC.

The chain recombines TRBV30 with TRBJ2-2; TRBD2 aligns across 11 bases. The germline CDR1 and CDR2 sequences are GTSNPN and SVGIG (reference sequence). The CDR3 is made up of 17 amino acids. V gave up 3 bases and J gave up 7 bases; unmatched junction bases: 13. The CDR3 DNA sequence: TGTGCCTGGAGCCAATATAGCGGGAGGGCCGCGGTCGGGGAGCTGTTTTTT. Protein: CAWSQYSGRAAVGELFF.

In DNA form, the CDR3 reads TGTGCCAGTAGTAGTGGACAGAGGGTCTATGGCTACACCTTC. It yields the protein CASSSGQRVYGYTF. V is TRBV19 and J is TRBJ1-2; the D gene is possibly TRBD1 (6 bases). The length of the CDR3 is 14 residues. V gave up 4 bases and J gave up 4 bases, with 13 bases separating them. The germline V gene encodes CDR1 LNHDA and CDR2 SQIVND (reference sequence).

This chain links TRBV6-5 with TRBJ2-7, with D maybe TRBD2 (6 bases). Trimming removed 5 bases at V and 5 bases at J, with 19 bases between. This CDR3 has 15 residues. The germline V gene has CDR1 MNHEY and CDR2 SVGAGI. CDR3 amino acids: CASSPPGLSRNEQYF. For the CDR3, the DNA is TGTGCCAGCAGTCCACCGGGACTCTCGAGAAACGAGCAGTACTTC.

This rearrangement joins TRBV9 to TRBJ1-5, with D possibly being TRBD1 (6 bases). The V gene's germline CDR1 is SGDLS and CDR2 YYNGEE. The CDR3 runs 17 residues. Trimming cost V 4 bases and J 1 base, with 18 bases left between them. CDR3 sequence (DNA): TGTGCCAGCAGCCCTGGACAGAGTTTAGCCAGCAATCAGCCCCAGCATTTT. It codes for CASSPGQSLASNQPQHF.

The chain uses TRBV4-2 and TRBJ2-2; perhaps TRBD1 as D (5 bases). Germline V gives CDR1 LGHNA, CDR2 YNFKEQ. CDR3 length equals 16 residues. The V end lost 0 bases, the J end lost 6 bases, and 14 bases lay between the germline ends. CDR3 residues: CASSQEQAVIAGELFF. The DNA of the CDR3 is TGTGCCAGCAGCCAAGAACAGGCGGTAATCGCCGGGGAGCTGTTTTTT.

The V and J genes are TRBV5-4 and TRBJ1-1; D is undetermined. Germline loops: CDR1 SGHNT, CDR2 YYREEE (reference sequence). The CDR3 runs to 13 residues. V shed 3 bases and J shed 0 bases, with 6 bases lying between them. The CDR3 sequence is CASSWQMNTEAFF. The CDR3, as DNA: TGTGCCAGCAGCTGGCAGATGAACACTGAAGCTTTCTTT.

The J gene is TRBJ2-7, the V gene TRBV18; 13 positions match TRBD2. The CDR3 is made up of 17 amino acids. The V gene end was trimmed by 6 bases and the J gene end by 4 bases; junction bases not matched to a gene: 12. CDR1 KGHSH and CDR2 LQKENI come from the germline V gene. The CDR3: CASSLRGTSGISYEQYF. For the CDR3, the DNA is TGTGCCAGCTCCCTAAGAGGGACTAGCGGGATCTCTTACGAGCAGTACTTC. The full variable domain, completed using reference TRBV18 and TRBJ2-7, is NAGVMQNPRHLVRRRGQEARLRCSPMKGHSHVYWYRQLPEEGLKFMVYLQKENIIDESGMPKERFSAEFPKEGPSILRIQQVVRGDSAAYFCASSLRGTSGISYEQYFGPGTRLTVT.

The chain recombines TRBV15 with TRBJ2-1; 8 bases align to TRBD2. Germline V gene data show CDR1 as LNHNV and CDR2 as YYDKDF (reference sequence). This CDR3 region has 13 residues. V lost 0 bases to trimming and J lost 12 bases; unmatched junction nucleotides: 4. CDR3 sequence reads: CATSRDEAGAQFF. The CDR3 DNA sequence: TGTGCCACCAGCAGAGATGAAGCGGGAGCGCAGTTCTTC.

This rearrangement joins TRBV6-5 to TRBJ2-1, with TRBD1 matching 11 bases. This CDR3 is built from 14 residues. Germline V gene data show CDR1 as MNHEY and CDR2 as SVGAGI. After removal of 5 bases from V and 8 bases from J, the junction contained 5 bases not matched to a gene. CDR3 coding DNA: TGTGCCAGCAGTCAACGGACAGGGGGCGATGAGCAGTTCTTC. Translation: CASSQRTGGDEQFF.

This sequence joins TRBV7-9 and TRBJ2-3; no firm D call. This CDR3 has 15 residues. Germline V lookup: CDR1 SEHNR, CDR2 FQNEAQ (reference sequence). V shed 6 bases and J shed 0 bases, with 13 bases lying between them. The CDR3 DNA sequence: TGTGCCAGCAGTTCGACATTTCTTAGCACAGATACGCAGTATTTT. Amino acid sequence: CASSSTFLSTDTQYF.

The CDR3, as DNA: TGTGCCAGCAGGGGGGGGTATAGCTCGAGCTCCTACAATGAGCAGTTCTTC. It is translated as CASRGGYSSSSYNEQFF. This rearrangement joins TRBV7-2 to TRBJ2-1, with 7 positions matching TRBD2. The CDR3 is 17 amino acids. The germline V gene has CDR1 SGHTA and CDR2 FQGNSA. Losses at the gene ends were 6 bases for V and 0 bases for J; bases not matched to a gene: 11.

The chain uses TRBV5-8 and TRBJ2-1; D call uncertain. V was cut by 1 base and J by 6 bases, with 17 bases left in between. This CDR3 contains 16 residues. Germline loops: CDR1 SGHTS, CDR2 YDEGEE. This CDR3 reads CASSLSTQHPGNEQFF. The DNA for the CDR3 is TGTGCCAGCAGCTTGTCTACCCAACATCCGGGCAATGAGCAGTTCTTC.

The V gene is TRBV6-2 or TRBV6-3, the J gene TRBJ1-2; tentative D call: TRBD1 (5 bases). Trimming pared 5 bases from V and 7 bases from J, leaving 17 bases between. This CDR3 spans 14 amino acids. Germline V gene data show CDR1 as MNHEY and CDR2 as SVGEGT. This chain's CDR3 is CASSDGTQHRGYTF. In DNA, the CDR3 is TGTGCCAGCAGTGACGGGACTCAGCACCGTGGCTACACCTTC.

This chain uses TRBV28 with TRBJ2-7; 8 bases fit TRBD1. In germline, CDR1 is MDHEN, CDR2 SYDVKM. J was trimmed by 3 bases and V by 4 bases; bases with no gene match: 14. The CDR3 spans 17 residues. CDR3 bases: TGTGCCAGCAGTTGGGAGGAACGGCAGGGGGCTTTCTACGAGCAGTACTTC. It yields the protein CASSWEERQGAFYEQYF.

For this clone: One end of the junction does not line up with germline, which may come from a read error. The chain uses TRBV6-2 or TRBV6-3 and TRBJ2-7; 7 nucleotides line up with TRBD2. This CDR3 contains 15 residues. Germline V gives CDR1 MNHEY, CDR2 SVGEGT. CDR3 DNA: TGTGCCAGCAGCTACTCTGGAGCGGGGTTCTACGAGCAGTACTTC. It specifies CASSYSGAGFYEQYF.

The chain recombines TRBV12-3 or TRBV12-4 with TRBJ1-2; D is possibly TRBD1 (5 bases). CDR3 length: 12 amino acids. Trimming cost V 5 bases and J 1 base, with 5 bases left between them. CDR3 DNA: TGTGCCAGCAGTGACAGTAACTATGGCTACACCTTC. It codes for CASSDSNYGYTF.

The CDR3 here is CASSLVSGLAGAPYQETQYF. Written as DNA, the CDR3 is TGTGCCAGCAGTTTAGTATCAGGGCTAGCGGGAGCACCTTACCAAGAGACCCAGTACTTC. The rearrangement joins TRBV28 to TRBJ2-5; 10 nucleotides agree with TRBD2. V lost 2 bases, J lost 0 bases, and 15 bases stayed unmatched. The germline CDR1 and CDR2 sequences are MDHEN and SYDVKM. CDR3 length: 20 residues.

CDR3 region: CASSSRGTGSNQPQHF. The CDR3 DNA sequence: TGTGCCAGCAGTTCCCGAGGGACAGGGAGCAATCAGCCCCAGCATTTT. The chain couples TRBV6-2 or TRBV6-3 to TRBJ1-5; TRBD1 aligns across 9 bases. The V and J ends lost 4 bases and 1 base, in that order; junction bases with no gene match: 5. CDR1 and CDR2 (germline): MNHEY, SVGEGT. The CDR3 is 16 residues long.